Below, 19 T cell receptor beta chains from the same sample are listed, as sequenced in a study of blood T cell repertoires in COVID-19. The method was immunoSEQ multiplex PCR; TCRdb's version includes in-frame clones alone and lacks a portion of them. Of about 54,000 clones detected, 90% appear once; the ten largest clones hold 6.5% to 9%. Source material: peripheral blood. The receptor set was obtained from a woman aged 40 to 50 with active COVID-19.

This clone was observed a few times. This rearrangement joins TRBV6-1 to TRBJ2-1; a possible D gene is TRBD2 (5 bases). The CDR3 consists of 12 residues. Germline V gene data show CDR1 as MNHNS and CDR2 as SASEGT. Deletions cut 2 bases from V and 10 bases from J, with 9 bases between. The CDR3 reads CASSEIGEEQFF. In nucleotides, the CDR3 is TGTGCCAGCAGTGAAATCGGGGAGGAGCAGTTCTTC.

The chain recombines TRBV21-1 with TRBJ1-4; TRBD1, the table's D call, lacks a check against the DNA. TRBV21-1 is described as a pseudogene. The CDR3 length is 15 residues. CDR3 coding DNA: TGTGCCAGCAGCAGACAGGGTTTCCCTAATGAAAAACTGTTTTTT. Amino acid sequence: CASSRQGFPNEKLFF.

The chain uses TRBV7-2 and TRBJ2-7; 7 bases match TRBD1. V lost 4 bases and J lost 2; bases outside the gene matches: 5. This CDR3 spans 14 amino acids. Per the germline V gene, CDR1 is SGHTA and CDR2 is FQGNSA. The CDR3 nucleotides are TGTGCCAGCAGCTCACGACAGGGTCCCTACGAGCAGTACTTC. It translates to CASSSRQGPYEQYF.

V is TRBV30 and J is TRBJ2-7; TRBD2 is a possible D gene (5 bases). The V and J ends lost 4 bases and 2 bases respectively, with 12 bases between them. CDR3 size: 13 residues. The germline CDR1 and CDR2 sequences are GTSNPN and SVGIG (reference sequence). CDR3 sequence reads: CAWNDGETYEQYF. CDR3 nucleotides: TGTGCCTGGAATGACGGGGAGACCTACGAGCAGTACTTC. Full variable domain (missing parts from reference TRBV30 and TRBJ2-7): SQTIHQWPATLVQPVGSPLSLECTVEGTSNPNLYWYRQAAGRGLQLLFYSVGIGQISSEVPQNLSASRPQDRQFILSSKKLLLSDSGFYLCAWNDGETYEQYFGPGTRLTVT.

This clone turned up a few times. The chain combines TRBV6-2 or TRBV6-3 with TRBJ1-1; 10 nucleotides agree with TRBD1. Germline trimming cut 4 bases from V and 8 bases from J; bases unmatched to any gene: 7. Germline CDR1 is MNHEY and CDR2 is SVGEGT. The CDR3 consists of 14 residues. In DNA, the CDR3 is TGTGCCAGCAGTTCGTCCCGGGACAGGGGCGAAGCTTTCTTT. Translated, it gives CASSSSRDRGEAFF.

The chain uses TRBV1 and TRBJ1-2; the D call TRBD1 from the table was never checked on the DNA. TRBV1 is annotated as a pseudogene. The CDR3 loop spans 15 amino acids. DNA of the CDR3: TGCACCAGCAGCCGCGTGACAGGGGGCAGTGCTGGCTACACCTTC. Its translation is CTSSRVTGGSAGYTF.

In this sample, this clone turned up once. This sequence joins TRBV5-6 and TRBJ1-2; 8 positions match TRBD1. The CDR3 is made up of 15 amino acids. Germline values: CDR1 SGHDT, CDR2 YYEEEE. With V trimmed by 6 bases and J by 5 bases, 12 bases remained unmatched. CDR3 region: CASNLNGRGRYGYTF. Here the CDR3 DNA reads TGTGCCAGCAATTTAAATGGCAGGGGGCGGTATGGCTACACCTTC.

The CDR3 region has the DNA TGTGCCAGCAGCAAACTAGCGGGGTCCTACGAGCAGTACTTC. Translated: CASSKLAGSYEQYF. The gene calls are TRBV6-5 and TRBJ2-7; 10 bases are shared with TRBD2. CDR1 and CDR2 from the germline V gene are MNHEY and SVGAGI. Trimming cost V 6 bases and J 1 base; bases outside gene matches: 3. There are 14 residues in the CDR3.

This chain uses TRBV12-3 or TRBV12-4 with TRBJ1-1, with D unresolved. Trimming pared 3 bases from V and 5 bases from J, leaving 7 bases between. The CDR3 has 12 residues. CDR3 protein: CASSFTRTEAFF. CDR3 nucleotides: TGTGCCAGCAGTTTCACGCGGACTGAAGCTTTCTTT.

CDR3 sequence reads: CASSKIREETQYF. Written as DNA, the CDR3 is TGTGCCAGCAGCAAAATCAGGGAAGAGACCCAGTACTTC. The V gene is TRBV6-5, the J gene TRBJ2-5; TRBD1 is a possible D gene (5 bases). The CDR3 extends over 13 amino acids. The germline CDR1 and CDR2 sequences are MNHEY and SVGAGI. V dropped 6 bases and J dropped 3 bases, with 11 bases sitting between them.

The chain combines TRBV7-2 with TRBJ2-5; 10 bases map to TRBD2. This CDR3 region has 17 residues. The V segment lost 1 base and the J segment 9 bases; nucleotides outside the gene matches: 14. Germline CDR1 is SGHTA and CDR2 is FQGNSA. For the CDR3, the DNA is TGTGCCAGCAGCTTAGGGTTTAGGACTAGCGGTGATAGGTCCCAGTACTTC. The encoded protein is CASSLGFRTSGDRSQYF.

The chain links TRBV10-3 to TRBJ2-1; D may be TRBD1 (5 bases). The CDR3 consists of 14 residues. Germline-derived CDR1 and CDR2 are ENHRY and SYGVKD. Trimming shortened V by 7 bases and J by 3 bases, and 13 bases separated the two germline ends. The CDR3 sequence is CAIKRQGDYNEQFF. CDR3 DNA sequence: TGTGCCATCAAGAGGCAGGGTGACTACAATGAGCAGTTCTTC.

The V gene is TRBV6-1, the J gene TRBJ1-5; D gene ambiguous. V lost 3 bases, J lost 7 bases, and 13 bases lay in between. Looked up from germline, CDR1 is MNHNS and CDR2 is SASEGT. The CDR3 loop spans 14 amino acids. CDR3: CASSEASGRQPQHF. For the CDR3, the DNA is TGTGCCAGCAGTGAGGCAAGTGGGAGGCAGCCCCAGCATTTT.

V is TRBV19 and J is TRBJ2-1; D is unclear. CDR1 and CDR2 (germline): LNHDA, SQIVND (reference sequence). The V end was cut by 8 bases, the J end by 0 bases, with 11 bases between. This CDR3 contains 14 residues. This chain's CDR3 is CASCDWSSYNEQFF. Here the CDR3 DNA reads TGTGCCAGTTGCGACTGGAGCTCCTACAATGAGCAGTTCTTC.

The chain carries TRBV5-4 and TRBJ2-1; 10 bases line up with TRBD2. J was trimmed by 7 bases and V by 5 bases; bases with no gene match: 9. The CDR3 runs to 15 residues. Germline V gene lookup returns CDR1 SGHNT and CDR2 YYREEE (reference sequence). The CDR3 loop is CASSLLSGGANEQFF. The CDR3 bases are TGTGCCAGCAGTTTGTTAAGCGGGGGGGCGAATGAGCAGTTCTTC.

The count of this clone is one. The chain joins TRBV18 to TRBJ1-3; D is unresolved. The germline V gene encodes CDR1 KGHSH and CDR2 LQKENI. This CDR3 contains 12 residues. Trimming cost V 0 bases and J 6 bases, with 3 bases left between them. The chain's CDR3 is CASSPPLNTIYF. DNA of the CDR3: TGTGCCAGCTCACCACCCCTAAACACCATATATTTT. Filled out from reference TRBV18 and TRBJ1-3, the complete variable domain reads NAGVMQNPRHLVRRRGQEARLRCSPMKGHSHVYWYRQLPEEGLKFMVYLQKENIIDESGMPKERFSAEFPKEGPSILRIQQVVRGDSAAYFCASSPPLNTIYFGEGSWLTVV.

The chain carries TRBV11-3 and TRBJ1-2, with 7 nucleotides matching TRBD1. V shed 5 bases and J 7 bases; nucleotides not matched to a gene: 7. The CDR3 extends over 13 amino acids. Per germline, CDR1 SGHNT and CDR2 YENEEA. CDR3 bases: TGTGCCAGCAGCCCCGGGACAGTGGGTGGCTACACCTTC. As protein: CASSPGTVGGYTF. The full variable domain, completed using reference TRBV11-3 and TRBJ1-2, is EAGVVQSPRYKIIEKKQPVAFWCNPISGHNTLYWYLQNLGQGPELLIRYENEEAVDDSQLPKDRFSAERLKGVDSTLKIQPAELGDSAVYLCASSPGTVGGYTFGSGTRLTVV.

The V gene is TRBV9, the J gene TRBJ2-3; the match to TRBD1 covers 8 bases. The CDR3 is 15 residues long. V lost 4 bases to trimming and J lost 2 bases; unmatched junction nucleotides: 6. Germline loops: CDR1 SGDLS, CDR2 YYNGEE. CDR3 residues: CASSRRTGNTDTQYF. The CDR3 bases are TGTGCCAGCAGCCGGAGGACAGGGAACACAGATACGCAGTATTTT.

There are a few counts of this clone. This sequence joins TRBV10-3 and TRBJ1-4; D gene unclear. The V gene's germline CDR1 is ENHRY and CDR2 SYGVKD. Trimming left V 7 bases short and J 7 bases short, with 13 bases between. CDR3 size: 13 residues. The CDR3 sequence is CAIKRELGEKLFF. The CDR3 DNA follows: TGTGCCATCAAAAGGGAGTTGGGTGAAAAACTGTTTTTT.